Below are 29 T cell receptor beta chains sequenced from a single sample in a study of tumor-infiltrating lymphocytes in primary liver carcinoma. RNA was extracted from whole blood without cell sorting, alongside germline DNA. From 500 ng total RNA, TCR beta cDNA was generated with a primer in the constant region. A slightly modified ARM-PCR protocol with three nested multiplex PCR rounds produced these TCR beta libraries. Forward primers for TRBV1-TRBV30 and a C-beta reverse primer served the first two PCR rounds, at around 11 cycles each. TCRdb reprocessed the multiplex PCR reads with MiXCR, giving one entry per CDR3 protein. There are about 320,000 distinct CDR3 sequences in the sample; more than 55% occur only once, and 9% to 10% lies in the top ten. Input material: peripheral blood. These receptors all come from a man aged 35 to 55 with primary liver carcinoma and hepatitis B virus infection.

This clonotype was observed a few times. The CDR3 region has the DNA TGTGCCAGCATACGCAGGGGCGCCGCCGTCCTGACTTTC. It encodes CASIRRGAAVLTF. The chain links TRBV6-1 to TRBJ2-6; D may be TRBD1 (6 bases). The CDR3 is 13 residues long. V dropped 7 bases and J dropped 12 bases, with 16 bases sitting between them. Per germline, CDR1 MNHNS and CDR2 SASEGT.

On this clonotype itself: The conserved final phenylalanine or tryptophan is absent from the CDR3, which likely points to a read error. This sequence joins TRBV6-1 and TRBJ1-5; D might be TRBD1 (5 bases). Trimming removed 10 bases from V and 0 bases from J, with 13 bases in between. CDR3 length equals 14 residues. Germline loops: CDR1 MNHNS, CDR2 SASEGT. CDR3 coding DNA: TGTGCCAATTCCAAGGGGCATAGCAATCAGCCCCAGCATGTT. It specifies CANSKGHSNQPQHV.

In regard to this clonotype: Without the conserved terminal phenylalanine or tryptophan, this CDR3 likely stems from a read error. The chain carries TRBV11-2 and TRBJ2-1; TRBD1 matches at 7 bases. The CDR3 has 16 amino acids. Losses at the gene ends were 0 bases for V and 8 bases for J; bases not matched to a gene: 10. CDR1 and CDR2 from the germline V gene are SGHAT and FQNNGV. In DNA form, the CDR3 reads TGTGCCAGCAGCTTAGAGAAGGGGGCTGAGGGAGATGAGCAGTTCTCC. It translates to CASSLEKGAEGDEQFS.

In the case of this clonotype: Its ends do not fully match the called genes, so a read error is possible. V usage is TRBV10-3 and J usage is TRBJ2-5; a possible D gene is TRBD2 (6 bases). The length of the CDR3 is 12 residues. Germline V gene sequence: CDR1 ENHRY, CDR2 SYGVKD. CDR3 residues: CVISGLGETQYF. CDR3 bases: TGTGTCATCAGCGGGCTGGGAGAGACCCAGTACTTC.

With respect to this clonotype: It may be a read error: a sequence one base away is much more abundant. Here the CDR3 omits its conserved ending phenylalanine or tryptophan, so a read error is the likely source. CDR3 protein: CASSLSGGAGEQFL. As DNA, the CDR3 is TGTGCCAGCAGCTTGAGCGGGGGCGCAGGTGAGCAGTTCCTC. The chain recombines TRBV5-4 with TRBJ2-1; 8 bases align to TRBD2. This CDR3 spans 14 amino acids. J was trimmed by 9 bases and V by 1 base; bases with no gene match: 6. CDR1 SGHNT and CDR2 YYREEE come from the germline V gene (reference sequence).

Points on this clonotype: A much larger clone is a single base away; this may be a read error. The genes are TRBV7-8 and TRBJ2-1; TRBD2 might be the D (5 bases). The germline V gene has CDR1 SGHVS and CDR2 FQNEAQ. This CDR3 has 13 residues. This CDR3 reads CASSLVTGFEQLF. The CDR3 DNA reads TGTGCCAGCAGCTTAGTAACGGGGTTTGAGCAGCTCTTC.

For this clonotype: In this CDR3 the conserved last residue, phenylalanine or tryptophan, is missing, so a read error is likely. The chain employs TRBV4-1 and TRBJ1-5, with D tentatively TRBD1 (6 bases). The CDR3 is 15 residues long. The germline V gene encodes CDR1 MGHRA and CDR2 YSYEKL. V was clipped by 0 bases and J by 4 bases, with 10 bases between them. CDR3 nucleotides: TGCGCCAGCAGCCAAGAGGACAGTAAGAATCAGCCCCAGCATTAT. Translated, it gives CASSQEDSKNQPQHY.

As regards this clonotype: Just one base apart from a much larger clone, this may be a read error. J is TRBJ1-5 and V is TRBV6-5; possibly TRBD1 for D (5 bases). Germline CDR1 and CDR2: MNHEY and SVGAGI. This CDR3 has 14 amino acids. CDR3 coding DNA: TGTGCCAGAAGTTACTCTCCGGGGGAACAGCCCCAGCATTTT. It yields the protein CARSYSPGEQPQHF.

This clonotype has just a few counts. This chain joins TRBV10-3 and TRBJ2-2, with 9 bases identical to TRBD1. Germline V gene sequence: CDR1 ENHRY, CDR2 SYGVKD. There are 14 residues in the CDR3. J gave up 4 bases and V 6 bases, and 3 bases lay outside the gene matches. The CDR3 is CAIRGQGGTGELFF. The CDR3 coding sequence is TGTGCCATCAGGGGACAGGGTGGCACCGGGGAGCTGTTTTTT.

This chain links TRBV19 with TRBJ2-1; TRBD1 matches at 9 bases. J was trimmed by 7 bases and V by 5 bases; bases with no gene match: 6. CDR3 size: 14 residues. Germline V gene data show CDR1 as LNHDA and CDR2 as SQIVND (reference sequence). The CDR3, as DNA: TGTGCCAGTAGTTTGACAGGGGGGGTAAATGAGCAGTTCTTC. Encoded protein: CASSLTGGVNEQFF.

Of note for this clonotype: The CDR3 end shows no conserved phenylalanine or tryptophan, and so a read error is likely. The chain has TRBV4-2 and TRBJ2-5, with 9 bases fitting TRBD1. From germline, CDR1 is LGHNA and CDR2 YNFKEQ. The CDR3 is made up of 15 amino acids. CDR3 sequence reads: CASSLLDRGGESQYL. CDR3 in DNA: TGTGCCAGCAGCCTCCTGGACAGGGGAGGGGAGAGCCAGTACCTC.

V and J are TRBV5-4 and TRBJ1-6; tentative D call: TRBD1 (6 bases). The germline CDR1 and CDR2 sequences are SGHNT and YYREEE (reference sequence). The CDR3 length is 15 residues. The germline V and J ends were trimmed by 1 base and 7 bases, with 12 bases remaining between them. CDR3 in DNA: TGTGCCAGCAGCTTGAGCTCCAGGGGAAATTCACCCCTCCACTTT. Amino acids: CASSLSSRGNSPLHF.

Points on this clonotype: With a much larger clone just one base away, this may be a read error. The chain employs TRBV12-3 or TRBV12-4 and TRBJ1-1; D perhaps matches TRBD1 (6 bases). This CDR3 region has 16 residues. The V end lost 5 bases, the J end lost 4 bases, and 20 bases lay between the germline ends. DNA for the CDR3: TGTGCCAGCAGTCGAGGGCCGATACAGGGAGCCACTGAAGCTTTCTTT. It yields the protein CASSRGPIQGATEAFF.

This clonotype was recorded only once. The chain combines TRBV28 with TRBJ1-4; tentative D call: TRBD1 (5 bases). Between the trimmed V and J ends, which lost 4 bases and 6 bases, there was a span of 15 bases. In germline, CDR1 is MDHEN, CDR2 SYDVKM. The CDR3 length is 15 residues. The DNA of the CDR3 is TGTGCCAGCAGTTCTATGGCGGGGGTCGATGAAAAACTGTTTTTT. Its protein product is CASSSMAGVDEKLFF.

Concerning this clonotype itself: This sequence may be a read error, since a much larger clone differs from it by one base. The chain recombines TRBV6-5 with TRBJ2-5; tentative D call: TRBD1 (6 bases). The CDR3 has 12 amino acids. CDR1 and CDR2 (germline): MNHEY, SVGAGI. V was pared by 9 bases and J by 4 bases, with 12 bases between. CDR3 in DNA: TGTGCCAGAAGTAGAGGGGGAGAGACCCAGTACTTC. Its protein product is CARSRGGETQYF.

The chain has TRBV6-2 or TRBV6-3 and TRBJ2-2, with D perhaps matching TRBD2 (5 bases). CDR3 length equals 15 residues. Looked up from germline, CDR1 is MNHEY and CDR2 is SVGEGT. V was shortened by 5 bases and J by 4 bases, with 14 bases between the two germline ends. The CDR3: CASSLLASGTGELFF. The DNA of the CDR3 is TGTGCCAGCAGTCTATTAGCGAGTGGCACCGGGGAGCTGTTTTTT.

About this clonotype: A much larger clone is a single base away; this may be a read error. V and J are TRBV29-1 and TRBJ2-1; 10 bases agree with TRBD2. CDR1 SQVTM and CDR2 ANQGSEA come from the germline V gene. This CDR3 region has 15 residues. V gave up 6 bases and J gave up 7 bases; unmatched junction bases: 12. CDR3 sequence (DNA): TGCAGCGTGGATAAGACTAGCGGGCAGAGGAATGAGCAGTTCTTC. This sequence encodes CSVDKTSGQRNEQFF.

The CDR3 loop is CATSPGADNQPQHF. CDR3 DNA sequence: TGTGCCACCTCCCCGGGGGCAGACAATCAGCCCCAGCATTTT. The J gene is TRBJ1-5, the V gene TRBV10-3; possible D gene TRBD1, 6 bases. CDR1 ENHRY and CDR2 SYGVKD come from the germline V gene. There are 14 residues in the CDR3. The ends were cut back, 10 bases at V and 3 bases at J, with 16 bases in the middle.

V is TRBV6-2 or TRBV6-3 and J is TRBJ2-1; the match to TRBD2 covers 8 bases. The V segment lost 10 bases and the J segment 12 bases; nucleotides outside the gene matches: 14. The CDR3 spans 13 residues. Germline CDR1 MNHEY, CDR2 SVGEGT. The CDR3 sequence is CAIRPGLVGRQFF. Written as DNA, the CDR3 is TGTGCCATCAGACCGGGACTAGTCGGGAGGCAGTTCTTC.

This clonotype showed up just once. The chain carries TRBV6-6 and TRBJ1-1; D call uncertain. V dropped 6 bases and J dropped 3 bases, with 17 bases sitting between them. From germline, CDR1 is MNHNY and CDR2 SVGAGI (reference sequence). The CDR3 has 15 residues. CDR3 bases: TGTGCCAGCAGCCGGGCGGTACTCGTTGACACTGAAGCTTTCTTT. It specifies CASSRAVLVDTEAFF.

On this clonotype: This could be a read error, since a much larger clone is one nucleotide away. The rearrangement links TRBV6-6 to TRBJ1-5; weak D call: TRBD1 (6 bases). The germline V gene encodes CDR1 MNHNY and CDR2 SVGAGI (reference sequence). CDR3 size: 17 residues. CDR3: CARSYSAGAESNQPQHF. CDR3 nucleotide sequence: TGTGCCAGAAGTTACTCTGCAGGGGCGGAAAGCAATCAGCCCCAGCATTTT.

Notes on this clonotype: Given a much more abundant clone one base away, this may be a read error. V usage is TRBV6-1 and J usage is TRBJ1-1, with a possible D match to TRBD1 (6 bases). This CDR3 is built from 13 residues. The germline V gene has CDR1 MNHNS and CDR2 SASEGT. V lost 5 bases and J lost 6, with 13 bases in between. The CDR3 protein is CASSQTGWAEAFF. For the CDR3, the DNA is TGTGCCAGCAGTCAAACAGGGTGGGCTGAAGCTTTCTTT.

The V and J genes are TRBV28 and TRBJ2-7, with 11 bases matching TRBD2. The V and J ends lost 3 bases and 2 bases, in that order; junction bases with no gene match: 6. The CDR3 runs to 16 residues. The germline gives CDR1 MDHEN, CDR2 SYDVKM. CDR3 amino acids: CASSLASGRFTYEQYF. The CDR3 DNA follows: TGTGCCAGCAGTTTGGCTAGCGGGAGGTTTACCTACGAGCAGTACTTC.

As for this clonotype: One end of the junction fails to match germline, which may point to a read error. V gene TRBV5-1 combines with J gene TRBJ2-7, with D perhaps given as TRBD1 or TRBD2 (5 bases each). CDR1 and CDR2 from the germline V gene are SGHRS and YFSETQ. CDR3 size: 14 residues. The CDR3 region is CASSPLGTSYEQYF. The CDR3 region has the DNA TGCGCCAGCAGCCCTTTGGGGACCTCCTACGAGCAATACTTC.

Comments on this clonotype: At one end the junction does not follow the germline gene, possibly because of a read error. The V gene is TRBV28, the J gene TRBJ1-2, with D unresolved. This CDR3 is built from 12 residues. CDR1 is MDHEN and CDR2 is SYDVKM in the germline V gene. CDR3 protein: CASSLVGYGYIF. The CDR3 bases are TGTGCCAGCAGCCTAGTGGGCTATGGCTACATCTTC.

This clonotype was counted many times. V gene TRBV4-1 combines with J gene TRBJ2-5; 10 nucleotides line up with TRBD2. The length of the CDR3 is 15 residues. The germline V gene encodes CDR1 MGHRA and CDR2 YSYEKL. V lost 4 bases and J lost 5; bases outside the gene matches: 7. CDR3 nucleotides: TGCGCCAGCAGCCTGGGACTAGCGTTGGGGGAGACCCAGTACTTC. Protein sequence: CASSLGLALGETQYF.

With respect to this clonotype: This sequence may be a read error, since a much larger clone differs from it by one base. This rearrangement joins TRBV12-3 or TRBV12-4 to TRBJ2-7; 7 bases are a match to TRBD1. V was clipped by 11 bases and J by 3 bases; unmatched bases: 10. This CDR3 is 13 amino acids long. The CDR3 nucleotides are TGTGCCGGCGCGCCCTCAGGGGGCTACGAGCAGTACTTC. It is translated as CAGAPSGGYEQYF.

Points on this clonotype: This may be a read error, as it is one base from a much larger clone. The rearrangement joins TRBV5-6 to TRBJ2-4, with D unclear. Germline V gene sequence: CDR1 SGHDT, CDR2 YYEEEE. There are 14 residues in the CDR3. For the CDR3, the DNA is TGTGCCAGCAGCTTTTCGGTAGCCAAAAACACTCAGTACTTC. This gives the protein CASSFSVAKNTQYF.

This clonotype has at least ten counts. The genes are TRBV6-5 and TRBJ1-2; 8 bases fit TRBD1. The CDR3 sequence is 14 residues long. The J segment lost 6 bases and the V segment lost 5 bases, leaving 8 bases of the junction unmatched. The germline CDR1 and CDR2 sequences are MNHEY and SVGAGI. The CDR3 nucleotides are TGTGCCAGCAGTACTGGACAGGGTGGGGATGGCTACACCTTC. As protein: CASSTGQGGDGYTF.